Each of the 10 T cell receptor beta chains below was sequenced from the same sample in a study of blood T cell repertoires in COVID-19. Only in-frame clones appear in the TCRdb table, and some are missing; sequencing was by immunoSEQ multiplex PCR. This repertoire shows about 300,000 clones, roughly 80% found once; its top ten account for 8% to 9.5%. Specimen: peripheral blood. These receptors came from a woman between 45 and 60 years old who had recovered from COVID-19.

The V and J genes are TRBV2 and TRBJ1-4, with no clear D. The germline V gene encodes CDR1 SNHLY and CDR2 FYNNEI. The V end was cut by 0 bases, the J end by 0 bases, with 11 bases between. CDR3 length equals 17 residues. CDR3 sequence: CASSEAVASATNEKLFF. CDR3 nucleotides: TGTGCCAGCAGTGAAGCGGTGGCCTCAGCAACTAATGAAAAACTGTTTTTT.

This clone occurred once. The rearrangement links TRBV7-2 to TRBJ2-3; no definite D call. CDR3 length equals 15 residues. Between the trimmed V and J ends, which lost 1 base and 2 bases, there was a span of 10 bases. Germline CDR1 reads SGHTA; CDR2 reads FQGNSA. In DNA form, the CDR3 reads TGTGCCAGCAGCTTAGTCGTCACTATCACAGATACGCAGTATTTT. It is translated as CASSLVVTITDTQYF. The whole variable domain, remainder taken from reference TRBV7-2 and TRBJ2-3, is GAGVSQSPSNKVTEKGKDVELRCDPISGHTALYWYRQSLGQGLEFLIYFQGNSAPDKSGLPSDRFSAERTGGSVSTLTIQRTQQEDSAVYLCASSLVVTITDTQYFGPGTRLTVL.

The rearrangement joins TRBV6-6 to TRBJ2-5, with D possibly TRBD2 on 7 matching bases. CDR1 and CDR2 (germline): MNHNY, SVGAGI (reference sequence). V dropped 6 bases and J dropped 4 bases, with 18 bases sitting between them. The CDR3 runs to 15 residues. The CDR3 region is CASREQLGGGETQYF. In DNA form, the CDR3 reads TGTGCCAGCAGAGAACAATTAGGGGGGGGAGAGACCCAGTACTTC.

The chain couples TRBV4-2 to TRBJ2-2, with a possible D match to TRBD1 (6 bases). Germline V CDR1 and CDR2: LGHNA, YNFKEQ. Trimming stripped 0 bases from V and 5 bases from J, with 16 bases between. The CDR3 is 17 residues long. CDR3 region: CASSQDPGVPRTGELFF. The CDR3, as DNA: TGTGCCAGCAGCCAAGATCCAGGGGTCCCCCGGACCGGGGAGCTGTTTTTT.

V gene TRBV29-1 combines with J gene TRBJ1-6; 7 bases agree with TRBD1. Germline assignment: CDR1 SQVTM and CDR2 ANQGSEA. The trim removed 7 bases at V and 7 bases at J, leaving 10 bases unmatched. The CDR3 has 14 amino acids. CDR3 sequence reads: CSAGGGRGNSPLHF. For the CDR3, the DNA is TGCAGCGCTGGTGGTGGCAGGGGGAATTCACCCCTCCACTTT.

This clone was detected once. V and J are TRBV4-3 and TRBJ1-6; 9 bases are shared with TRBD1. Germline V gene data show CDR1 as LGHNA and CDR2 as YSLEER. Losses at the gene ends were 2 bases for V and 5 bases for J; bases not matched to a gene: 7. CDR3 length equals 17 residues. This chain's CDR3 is CASSQHPTGGNNSPLHF. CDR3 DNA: TGCGCCAGCAGCCAACATCCGACAGGGGGAAATAATTCACCCCTCCACTTT.

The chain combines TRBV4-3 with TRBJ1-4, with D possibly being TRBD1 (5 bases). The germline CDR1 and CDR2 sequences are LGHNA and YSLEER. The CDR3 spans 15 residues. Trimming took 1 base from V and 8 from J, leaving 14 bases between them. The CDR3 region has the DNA TGCGCCAGCAGCCAAGGTACAGGATCGCGGGAAAAACTGTTTTTT. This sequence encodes CASSQGTGSREKLFF.

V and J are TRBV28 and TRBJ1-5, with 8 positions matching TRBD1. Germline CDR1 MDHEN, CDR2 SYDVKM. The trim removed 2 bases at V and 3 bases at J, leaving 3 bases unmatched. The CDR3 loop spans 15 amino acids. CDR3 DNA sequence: TGTGCCAGCAGTTTAGGGACAGGTCTCAATCAGCCCCAGCATTTT. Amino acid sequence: CASSLGTGLNQPQHF.

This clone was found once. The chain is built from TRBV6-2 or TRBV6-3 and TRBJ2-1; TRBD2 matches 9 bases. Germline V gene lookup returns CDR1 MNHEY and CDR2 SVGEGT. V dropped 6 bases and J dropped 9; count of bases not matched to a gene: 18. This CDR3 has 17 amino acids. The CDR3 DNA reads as TGTGCCAGCAGCCCAGAGGGGGTGCGGGGGGGCTACGCTGAGCAGTTCTTC. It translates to CASSPEGVRGGYAEQFF.

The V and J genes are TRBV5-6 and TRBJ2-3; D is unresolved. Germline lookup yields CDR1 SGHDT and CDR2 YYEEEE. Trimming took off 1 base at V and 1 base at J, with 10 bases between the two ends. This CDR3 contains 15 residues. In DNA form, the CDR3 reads TGTGCCAGCAGCTTGAAAGGAACAGGCACAGATACGCAGTATTTT. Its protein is CASSLKGTGTDTQYF.